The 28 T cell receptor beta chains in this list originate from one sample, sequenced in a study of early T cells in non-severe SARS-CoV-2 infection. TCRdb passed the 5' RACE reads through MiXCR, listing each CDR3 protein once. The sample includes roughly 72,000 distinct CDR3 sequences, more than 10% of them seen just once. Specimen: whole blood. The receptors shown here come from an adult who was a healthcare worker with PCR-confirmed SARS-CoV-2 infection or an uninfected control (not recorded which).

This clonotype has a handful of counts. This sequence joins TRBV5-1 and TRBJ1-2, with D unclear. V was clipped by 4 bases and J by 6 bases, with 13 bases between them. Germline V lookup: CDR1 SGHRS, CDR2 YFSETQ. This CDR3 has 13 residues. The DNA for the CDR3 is TGCGCCAGCAGCCCAGCGGGGTCCCATGGCTACACCTTC. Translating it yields CASSPAGSHGYTF.

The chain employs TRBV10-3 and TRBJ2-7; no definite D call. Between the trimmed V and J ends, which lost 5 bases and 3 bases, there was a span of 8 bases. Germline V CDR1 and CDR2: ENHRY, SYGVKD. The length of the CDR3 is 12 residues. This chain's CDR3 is CAISPLGYEQYF. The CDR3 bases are TGTGCCATCAGTCCGCTAGGCTACGAGCAGTACTTC.

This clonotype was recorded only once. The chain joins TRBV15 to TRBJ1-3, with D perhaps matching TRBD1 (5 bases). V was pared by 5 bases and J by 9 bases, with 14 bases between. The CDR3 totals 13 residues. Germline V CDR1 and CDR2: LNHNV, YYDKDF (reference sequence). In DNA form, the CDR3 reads TGTGCCACCAGCCGATATTACGGGGGCACCATATATTTT. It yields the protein CATSRYYGGTIYF.

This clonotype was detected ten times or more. This CDR3 is CASSLGQGSSYEQYF. CDR3 nucleotides: TGTGCCAGCAGCTTAGGTCAGGGGAGCTCCTACGAGCAGTACTTC. The chain links TRBV11-2 to TRBJ2-7, with D possibly TRBD1 on 6 matching bases. V was cut by 1 base and J by 0 bases, with 10 bases left in between. The germline CDR1 and CDR2 sequences are SGHAT and FQNNGV. CDR3 length equals 15 residues.

The CDR3 spells CSVEGIREQYF. DNA of the CDR3: TGCAGCGTTGAAGGGATTCGCGAGCAGTACTTC. The V and J genes are TRBV29-1 and TRBJ2-7, with no clear D. V lost 1 base and J 6 bases, leaving 7 bases between the germline ends. CDR1 and CDR2 (germline): SQVTM, ANQGSEA. The CDR3 runs to 11 residues.

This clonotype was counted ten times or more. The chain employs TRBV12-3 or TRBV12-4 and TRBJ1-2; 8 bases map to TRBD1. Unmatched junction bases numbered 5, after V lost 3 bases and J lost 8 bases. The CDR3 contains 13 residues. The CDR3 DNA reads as TGTGCCAGCAGTTTCCGGACAGGGAAGGGCTACACCTTC. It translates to CASSFRTGKGYTF.

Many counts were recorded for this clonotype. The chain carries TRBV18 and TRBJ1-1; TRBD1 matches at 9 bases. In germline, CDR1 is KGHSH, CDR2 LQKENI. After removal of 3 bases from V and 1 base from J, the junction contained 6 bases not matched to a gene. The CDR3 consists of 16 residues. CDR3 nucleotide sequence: TGTGCCAGCTCACCCGGGACAGGGAGCCGGAACACTGAAGCTTTCTTT. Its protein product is CASSPGTGSRNTEAFF.

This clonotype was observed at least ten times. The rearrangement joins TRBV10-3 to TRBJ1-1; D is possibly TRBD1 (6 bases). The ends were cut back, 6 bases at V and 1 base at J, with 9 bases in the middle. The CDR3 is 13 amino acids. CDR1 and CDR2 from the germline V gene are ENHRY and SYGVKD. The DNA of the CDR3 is TGTGCCATCAGAACACAGGGGAACACTGAAGCTTTCTTT. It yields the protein CAIRTQGNTEAFF.

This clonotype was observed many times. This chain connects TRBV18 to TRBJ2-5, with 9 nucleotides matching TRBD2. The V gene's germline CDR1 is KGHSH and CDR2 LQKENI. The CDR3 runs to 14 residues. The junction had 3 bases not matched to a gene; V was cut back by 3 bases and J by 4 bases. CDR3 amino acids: CASSPGLATETQYF. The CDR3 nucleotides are TGTGCCAGCTCACCCGGACTAGCGACAGAGACCCAGTACTTC.

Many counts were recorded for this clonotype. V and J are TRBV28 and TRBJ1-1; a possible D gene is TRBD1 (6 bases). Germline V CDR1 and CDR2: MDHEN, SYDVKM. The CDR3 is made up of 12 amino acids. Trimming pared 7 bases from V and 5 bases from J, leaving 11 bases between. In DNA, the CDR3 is TGTGCCAGCAAGGAAGGGGGAACTGAAGCTTTCTTT. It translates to CASKEGGTEAFF.

CDR3 region: CASSEPGLAAEQFF. CDR3 in DNA: TGTGCCAGCAGCGAGCCGGGACTAGCAGCTGAGCAGTTCTTC. This chain joins TRBV9 and TRBJ2-1; the match to TRBD2 covers 9 bases. The CDR3 is 14 amino acids. Germline lookup yields CDR1 SGDLS and CDR2 YYNGEE. The V segment lost 3 bases and the J segment 9 bases; nucleotides outside the gene matches: 7.

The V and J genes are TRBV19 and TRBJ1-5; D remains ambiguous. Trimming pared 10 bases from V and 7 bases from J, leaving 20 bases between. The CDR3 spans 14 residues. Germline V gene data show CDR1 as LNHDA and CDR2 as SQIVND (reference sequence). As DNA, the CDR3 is TGTGCCACCAATTCTCGGAGCGGCGGACAGCCCCAGCATTTT. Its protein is CATNSRSGGQPQHF.

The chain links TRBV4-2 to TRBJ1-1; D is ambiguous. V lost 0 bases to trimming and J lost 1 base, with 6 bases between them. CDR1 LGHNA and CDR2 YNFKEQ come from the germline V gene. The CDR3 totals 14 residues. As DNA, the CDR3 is TGTGCCAGCAGCCAAGATTGGGGGAACACTGAAGCTTTCTTT. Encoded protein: CASSQDWGNTEAFF.

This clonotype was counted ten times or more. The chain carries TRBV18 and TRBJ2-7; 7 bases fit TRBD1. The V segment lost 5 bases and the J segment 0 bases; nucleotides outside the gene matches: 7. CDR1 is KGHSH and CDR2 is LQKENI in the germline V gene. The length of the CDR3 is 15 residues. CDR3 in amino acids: CASSSGRGSSYEQYF. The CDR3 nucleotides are TGTGCCAGCTCATCTGGCAGGGGGAGCTCCTACGAGCAGTACTTC.

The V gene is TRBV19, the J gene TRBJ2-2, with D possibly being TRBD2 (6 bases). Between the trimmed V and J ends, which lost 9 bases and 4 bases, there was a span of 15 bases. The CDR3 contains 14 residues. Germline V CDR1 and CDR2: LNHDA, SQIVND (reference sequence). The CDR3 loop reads CASRRGLLTGELFF. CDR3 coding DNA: TGTGCCAGCAGACGGGGACTTCTCACCGGGGAGCTGTTTTTT.

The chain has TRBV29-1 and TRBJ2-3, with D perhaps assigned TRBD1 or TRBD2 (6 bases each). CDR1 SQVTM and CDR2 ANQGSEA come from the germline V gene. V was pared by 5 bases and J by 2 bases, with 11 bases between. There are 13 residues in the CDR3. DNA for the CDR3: TGCAGCGTTTGGGGGGCTTTCACAGATACGCAGTATTTT. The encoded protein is CSVWGAFTDTQYF.

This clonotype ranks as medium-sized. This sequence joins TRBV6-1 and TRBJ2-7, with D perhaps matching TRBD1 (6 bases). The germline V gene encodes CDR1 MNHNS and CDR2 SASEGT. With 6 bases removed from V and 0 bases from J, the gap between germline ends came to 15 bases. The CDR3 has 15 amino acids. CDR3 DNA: TGTGCCAGCAGCCAGGACAGAACGGCCTCCTACGAGCAGTACTTC. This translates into CASSQDRTASYEQYF.

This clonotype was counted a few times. DNA of the CDR3: TGTGCCAGCAGCTTAGGACTAGCGGGGGGTGCCGGGGAGCTGTTTTTT. Translating gives CASSLGLAGGAGELFF. This chain joins TRBV7-2 and TRBJ2-2, with 13 bases lining up with TRBD2. The CDR3 sequence is 16 residues long. CDR1 and CDR2 (germline): SGHTA, FQGNSA. The V and J ends lost 1 base and 6 bases, in that order; junction bases with no gene match: 2.

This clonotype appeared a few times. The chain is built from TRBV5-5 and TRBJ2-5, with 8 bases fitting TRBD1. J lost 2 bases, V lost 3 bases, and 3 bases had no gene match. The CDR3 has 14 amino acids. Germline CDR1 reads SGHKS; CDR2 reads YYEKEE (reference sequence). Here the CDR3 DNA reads TGTGCCAGCAGCTCGGGACAGGCACAAGAGACCCAGTACTTC. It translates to CASSSGQAQETQYF.

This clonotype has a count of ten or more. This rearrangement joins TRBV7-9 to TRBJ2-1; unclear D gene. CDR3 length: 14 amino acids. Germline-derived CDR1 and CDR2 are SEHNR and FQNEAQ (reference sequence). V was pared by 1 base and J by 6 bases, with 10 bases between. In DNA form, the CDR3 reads TGTGCCAGCAGCTTAGATGCACGCTTCAATGAGCAGTTCTTC. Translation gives CASSLDARFNEQFF.

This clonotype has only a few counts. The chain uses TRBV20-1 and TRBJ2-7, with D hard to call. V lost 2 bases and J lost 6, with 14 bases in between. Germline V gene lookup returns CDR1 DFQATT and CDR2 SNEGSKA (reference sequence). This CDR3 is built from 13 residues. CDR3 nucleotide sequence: TGCAGTGCTAGACCTCCTGGGTTGGGCGAGCAGTACTTC. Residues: CSARPPGLGEQYF.

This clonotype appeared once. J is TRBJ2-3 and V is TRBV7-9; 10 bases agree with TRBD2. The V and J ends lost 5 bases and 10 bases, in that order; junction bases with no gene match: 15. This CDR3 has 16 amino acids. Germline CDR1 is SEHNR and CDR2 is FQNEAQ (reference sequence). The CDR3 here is CASSLRSSGGGSAQYF. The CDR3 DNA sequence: TGTGCCAGCAGCCTGCGGTCTAGCGGGGGCGGGAGTGCGCAGTATTTT.

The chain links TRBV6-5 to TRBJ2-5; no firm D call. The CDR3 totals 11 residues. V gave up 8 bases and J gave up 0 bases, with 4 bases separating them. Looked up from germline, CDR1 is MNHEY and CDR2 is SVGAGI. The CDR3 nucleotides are TGTGCCAGCTTTGACCAAGAGACCCAGTACTTC. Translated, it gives CASFDQETQYF.

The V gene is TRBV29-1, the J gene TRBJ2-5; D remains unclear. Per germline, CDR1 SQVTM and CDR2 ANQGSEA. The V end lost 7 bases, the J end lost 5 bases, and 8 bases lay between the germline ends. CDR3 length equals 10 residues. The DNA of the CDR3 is TGCAGCGCCCTGCGGGAGACCCAGTACTTC. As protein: CSALRETQYF.

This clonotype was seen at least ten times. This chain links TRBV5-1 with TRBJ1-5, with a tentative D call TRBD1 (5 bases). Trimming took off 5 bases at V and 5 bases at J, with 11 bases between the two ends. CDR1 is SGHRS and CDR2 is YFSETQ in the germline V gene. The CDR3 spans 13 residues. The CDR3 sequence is CASSHSTDQPQHF. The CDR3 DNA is TGCGCCAGCAGTCACTCGACAGATCAGCCCCAGCATTTT.

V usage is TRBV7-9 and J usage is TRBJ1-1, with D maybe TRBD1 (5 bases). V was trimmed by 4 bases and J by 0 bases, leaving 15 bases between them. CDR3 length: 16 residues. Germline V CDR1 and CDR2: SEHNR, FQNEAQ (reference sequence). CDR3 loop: CASSSAWDGMNTEAFF. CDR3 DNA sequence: TGTGCCAGCAGCTCCGCTTGGGACGGCATGAACACTGAAGCTTTCTTT.

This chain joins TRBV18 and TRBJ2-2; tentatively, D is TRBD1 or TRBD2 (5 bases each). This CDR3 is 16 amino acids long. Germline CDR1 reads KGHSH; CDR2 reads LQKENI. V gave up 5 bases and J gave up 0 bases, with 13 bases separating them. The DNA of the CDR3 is TGTGCCAGCTCAATCTCGGGGCAAACGAACACCGGGGAGCTGTTTTTT. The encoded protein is CASSISGQTNTGELFF.

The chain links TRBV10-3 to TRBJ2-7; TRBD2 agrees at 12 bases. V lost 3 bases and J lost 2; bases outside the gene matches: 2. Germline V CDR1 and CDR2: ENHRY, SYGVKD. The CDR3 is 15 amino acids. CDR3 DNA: TGTGCCATCAGTGATCGACTAGCGGGAGCCTACGAGCAGTACTTC. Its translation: CAISDRLAGAYEQYF.